These T cell receptor beta chains were read from a single sample in a study of naive and memory T cell subsets. TCRdb re-called the UMI-ligation and nested PCR reads through MiXCR, storing one row per CDR3 protein. Of more than 20,000 distinct CDR3 sequences in the sample, roughly 5.2% were seen once. The sequenced sample was blood. The receptors here all came from an adult in good health. Both conserved end residues are part of each CDR3. A D gene is named only where the DNA matches it firmly. Part of the rows lack a size; the others show once, few, many or a class for expanded clones.

abundance	j_gene	v_gene	d_gene	CDR3aa	CDR3nt
few	TRBJ2-7	TRBV6-2/TRBV6-3	.	CASSPRGYFSYEQYF	TGTGCCAGCAGCCCCAGGGGCTATTTCTCCTACGAGCAGTACTTC
.	TRBJ2-1	TRBV7-2	.	CASSSSVVGGNEQFF	TGTGCCAGCAGCTCGAGCGTAGTCGGGGGCAATGAGCAGTTCTTC
many	TRBJ1-5	TRBV20-1	.	CSARDPRDRQPQHF	TGCAGTGCTAGGGACCCCAGGGATCGGCAGCCCCAGCATTTT
many	TRBJ1-2	TRBV12-3/TRBV12-4	.	CASGVRSNYGYTF	TGTGCCAGCGGTGTAAGGTCTAACTATGGCTACACCTTC
.	TRBJ1-3	TRBV7-2	.	CASSRGGGFPGNTIYF	TGTGCCAGCAGTCGAGGGGGGGGATTTCCTGGAAACACCATATATTTT
many	TRBJ1-4	TRBV10-3	TRBD1	CAISERQGGEKLFF	TGTGCCATCAGTGAAAGACAGGGGGGCGAAAAACTGTTTTTT
many	TRBJ2-7	TRBV28	.	CASSLAYEQYF	TGTGCCAGCAGTTTAGCCTACGAGCAGTACTTC
many	TRBJ2-4	TRBV11-2	.	CASSRRAGTLAKNIQYF	TGTGCCAGCAGTCGAAGGGCAGGGACCCTAGCCAAAAACATTCAGTACTTC
many	TRBJ2-7	TRBV11-2	.	CASNSGPTGGYTMGEQYF	TGTGCCAGCAACTCTGGCCCCACTGGCGGCTATACTATGGGGGAGCAGTACTTC
many	TRBJ1-2	TRBV20-1	TRBD1	CSARDIGQGLTNYGYTF	TGCAGTGCTAGAGATATAGGACAGGGCCTCACTAACTATGGCTACACCTTC
many	TRBJ1-5	TRBV10-3	TRBD1	CAISEGGDQPQHF	TGTGCCATCAGTGAAGGGGGCGATCAGCCCCAGCATTTT
many	TRBJ2-5	TRBV6-5	.	CASSYSPGPTRETQYF	TGTGCCAGCAGTTATTCCCCGGGACCTACGCGAGAGACCCAGTACTTC
few	TRBJ2-7	TRBV6-2/TRBV6-3	.	CASTLPGTGSGEQYF	TGTGCCAGCACTTTACCGGGGACCGGCTCGGGCGAGCAGTACTTC
many	TRBJ1-1	TRBV12-3/TRBV12-4	TRBD1	CASSHRGPAFF	TGTGCCAGCAGTCACAGGGGGCCAGCTTTCTTT
.	TRBJ2-7	TRBV28	TRBD2	CASSPAGSSYEQYF	TGTGCCAGCAGTCCAGCGGGGAGCTCCTACGAGCAGTACTTC
many	TRBJ2-1	TRBV20-1	.	CSAKTGTPNEQFF	TGCAGTGCTAAAACCGGGACCCCCAATGAGCAGTTCTTC
many	TRBJ2-3	TRBV28	TRBD1	CASSWRTGIGTDTQYF	TGTGCCAGCAGTTGGAGGACAGGTATTGGCACAGATACGCAGTATTTT
many	TRBJ2-5	TRBV14	.	CASSRGTLQETQYF	TGTGCCAGCAGCCGGGGGACATTACAAGAGACCCAGTACTTC
many	TRBJ2-7	TRBV9	.	CASSVGFSSSYEQYF	TGTGCCAGCAGCGTCGGGTTTTCGAGCTCCTACGAGCAGTACTTC
.	TRBJ2-1	TRBV12-3/TRBV12-4	TRBD2	CASSPSGSVYNEQFF	TGTGCCAGCAGTCCTAGCGGGAGCGTCTACAATGAGCAGTTCTTC
many	TRBJ1-4	TRBV6-1	.	CASSEIPSLGGLEKLFF	TGTGCCAGCAGTGAAATCCCCTCGTTGGGGGGCTTGGAAAAACTGTTTTTT
many	TRBJ2-1	TRBV20-1	.	CSAYEVGRREQFF	TGCAGTGCCTATGAGGTCGGGCGTCGGGAGCAGTTCTTC
few	TRBJ2-5	TRBV27	TRBD1	CASSPRDRVETQYF	TGTGCCAGCAGTCCGAGAGACAGGGTTGAGACCCAGTACTTC
few	TRBJ1-2	TRBV4-1	.	CASSPTGLRTRDYGYTF	TGCGCCAGCAGCCCTACAGGCCTCCGAACGAGGGACTATGGCTACACCTTC
many	TRBJ2-5	TRBV6-1	TRBD2	CASSEFRASGLQETQYF	TGTGCCAGCAGTGAATTTCGGGCTAGCGGGTTACAAGAGACCCAGTACTTC